The clone carrying this T cell receptor (beta chain) was detected once. Its specificity is not known. Deletions cut 0 bases from V and 0 bases from J, with 8 bases between. CDR1 is MNHEY, CDR2 SMNVEV, per germline (reference sequence). The CDR3 covers 15 residues. The source of the sample is a study of blood T cells in healthy people across ages. Primed by a sample-barcoded 5' primer and a J-beta primer mix, a second PCR proceeded for roughly 6 to 12 cycles. Using its own MiXCR run on the 5' RACE reads, TCRdb lists one record per CDR3 protein. This sample has about 1,400,000 distinct CDR3 sequences, with roughly 64% found just once. General study findings and limits: Estimated diversity that came from one million T cells was considered an underestimate. Unsorted PBMC material precluded a definitive naive versus antigen-experienced comparison. The long-lived group displayed more naive CD4+ cells, plus higher diversity, than the aged donors did.

The chain has TRBV27 and TRBJ2-5, with D hard to call. The clonotype was recovered from a man aged 18 to 29 in good health. The material sequenced was blood. This chain's CDR3 is CASSLSNPYQETQYF. The CDR3, as DNA: TGTGCCAGCAGTTTATCGAATCCCTACCAAGAGACCCAGTACTTC.